Shown below are 32 T cell receptor beta chains from a single sample sequenced in a study of tumor and adjacent non-tumor tissue in lung cancer. This sample's RNA came from whole unsorted tissue. The normal lung tissue was taken more than 3 cm from the tumor edge. TCRbeta libraries were built with three rounds of nested PCR, modified from ARM-PCR. MiXCR, applied by TCRdb to the multiplex PCR reads, yields one record per CDR3 protein. The sample carries 81,000 or so distinct CDR3 sequences, 80% to 90% recorded once. The sample comprised distant non-tumor lung tissue. The receptors shown here come from a man aged 55 to 70 with non-small cell lung cancer.

As DNA, the CDR3 is TGTGCCAGCAGCCTAACGGGAGTCAACTCTGGGGCCAACGTCCTGACTTTC. Translating it yields CASSLTGVNSGANVLTF. The V gene is TRBV6-5, the J gene TRBJ2-6, with a tentative D call TRBD2 (6 bases). Trimming took off 6 bases at V and 0 bases at J, with 15 bases between the two ends. This CDR3 has 17 amino acids. Germline values: CDR1 MNHEY, CDR2 SVGAGI.

This clonotype occurred a few times. The chain recombines TRBV7-9 with TRBJ2-2, with 15 bases identical to TRBD2. The germline CDR1 and CDR2 sequences are SEHNR and FQNEAQ (reference sequence). There are 16 residues in the CDR3. The V gene end was trimmed by 4 bases and the J gene end by 5 bases; junction bases not matched to a gene: 2. CDR3 sequence: CASSSGLAGGTGELFF. CDR3 DNA: TGTGCCAGCAGCTCGGGACTAGCGGGAGGAACCGGGGAGCTGTTTTTT.

On this clonotype: The conserved phenylalanine or tryptophan normally closing the CDR3 is absent here, so this likely arose from a read error. This rearrangement joins TRBV28 to TRBJ2-7, with D possibly TRBD1 on 6 matching bases. Germline assignment: CDR1 MDHEN and CDR2 SYDVKM. The CDR3 length is 15 residues. The DNA for the CDR3 is TGTGCCTGCAGTTATTTGTCAATGGGGGCGTACGAGCAGTACTCC. The encoded protein is CACSYLSMGAYEQYS.

Comments on this clonotype: The conserved closing phenylalanine or tryptophan is absent in this CDR3, likely reflecting a read error. This chain uses TRBV5-4 with TRBJ1-2; 10 bases are a match to TRBD1. The CDR3 consists of 17 residues. Germline CDR1 and CDR2: SGHNT and YYREEE (reference sequence). CDR3 bases: TGTGCCAGTAGCTTGCCCCCGGGACAGGGGCATGACTATGGCTACACCATC. Its translation is CASSLPPGQGHDYGYTI.

A few counts support this clonotype. The rearrangement uses TRBV20-1 and TRBJ2-5; no definite D call. V lost 0 bases and J lost 9, with 14 bases in between. In germline, CDR1 is DFQATT, CDR2 SNEGSKA (reference sequence). The CDR3 length is 13 residues. The CDR3: CSARDKSVQAQYF. The CDR3 DNA reads TGCAGTGCTAGAGATAAGTCAGTTCAGGCCCAGTACTTC.

This CDR3 reads CASRGQGGNQPQHF. The CDR3, as DNA: TGTGCCAGCAGGGGACAGGGGGGCAATCAGCCCCAGCATTTT. V usage is TRBV12-3 or TRBV12-4 and J usage is TRBJ1-5, with 11 bases lining up with TRBD1. The CDR3 has 14 residues. V trimming: 6 bases; J trimming: 2 bases; junction bases outside the gene matches: 0.

CDR3 nucleotide sequence: TGTGCCAGCAGCACCACCGGGACAATGGACGAGCAGTACTTC. Protein product: CASSTTGTMDEQYF. The chain carries TRBV13 and TRBJ2-7; D possibly corresponds to TRBD1 (6 bases). The CDR3 sequence is 14 residues long. Trimming took 5 bases from V and 5 from J, leaving 16 bases between them. CDR1 is PRHDT, CDR2 FYEKMQ, per germline (reference sequence).

As regards this clonotype: The CDR3 does not end in the conserved phenylalanine or tryptophan, so this is likely a read error. The chain carries TRBV20-1 and TRBJ2-7; weak D call: TRBD2 (5 bases). Germline V gene lookup returns CDR1 DFQATT and CDR2 SNEGSKA (reference sequence). This CDR3 contains 14 residues. Trimming shortened V by 8 bases and J by 0 bases, and 17 bases separated the two germline ends. The DNA for the CDR3 is TGCAGTATTAGAGAGGGTGGCCTCTCCTACGAGCAGTACTTA. Translating gives CSIREGGLSYEQYL.

Comments on this clonotype: One end of the junction varies from germline; a read error may be responsible. The chain carries TRBV6-5 and TRBJ2-5; the D gene could be TRBD1 or TRBD2 (5 bases each). Germline V gives CDR1 MNHEY, CDR2 SVGAGI. CDR3 length: 14 amino acids. CDR3 sequence (DNA): TGTGACAGCAGTGATAACGGGACCGTGGAGGCCCAGTACTTC. This translates into CDSSDNGTVEAQYF.

A remark on this clonotype: It is likely a read error, because the conserved phenylalanine at the end of the CDR3 is missing. V usage is TRBV6-1 and J usage is TRBJ2-7, with a possible D match to TRBD1 (5 bases). This CDR3 has 12 residues. Germline V gene sequence: CDR1 MNHNS, CDR2 SASEGT. Trimming removed 5 bases at V and 7 bases at J, with 12 bases between. CDR3 residues: CASSIGHGEQYL. The CDR3 nucleotides are TGTGCCAGCAGTATTGGACACGGGGAGCAGTACTTA.

The chain carries TRBV4-2 and TRBJ2-4, with 8 bases that match TRBD2. CDR3 length: 15 residues. Germline V gives CDR1 LGHNA, CDR2 YNFKEQ. V was pared by 0 bases and J by 8 bases, with 6 bases of the junction left unmatched. CDR3 sequence: CASSQDRGGWDIQYF. As DNA, the CDR3 is TGTGCCAGCAGCCAAGATCGGGGGGGGTGGGACATTCAGTACTTC.

Comments on this clonotype: An end of the junction does not agree with germline; a read error may underlie this. V gene TRBV11-2 combines with J gene TRBJ1-1, with D unresolved. The V gene's germline CDR1 is SGHAT and CDR2 FQNNGV. The CDR3 runs 14 residues. The CDR3 DNA reads TGTGCCAGCAGGTTAGTCGGGAGGGATACCGAAGCTTTCTTT. Amino acids: CASRLVGRDTEAFF.

Comments on this clonotype: A junction end diverges from the germline sequence, so it may reflect a read error. The chain has TRBV6-5 and TRBJ2-3; D is uncertain. Germline CDR1 is MNHEY and CDR2 is SVGAGI. CDR3 length: 12 amino acids. The CDR3 spells CVNSAGTDMQYF. The CDR3 nucleotides read TGTGTCAACAGCGCAGGCACAGATATGCAGTATTTT.

A word on this clonotype: This may come from a read error, since a much larger clone is one base off. V gene TRBV14 combines with J gene TRBJ2-7; 9 bases align to TRBD2. CDR1 and CDR2 (germline): SGHDN, FVKESK. CDR3 size: 14 residues. In DNA, the CDR3 is TGTGCCACCAGCTTAGCGGGGGAGTTAGACGAGCAGTACTTC. This gives the protein CATSLAGELDEQYF.

This clonotype was observed a single time. A read error is likely, as this CDR3 ends without the conserved phenylalanine or tryptophan. Because the CDR3's place on the DNA is in doubt, the DNA is left out and the CDR3 is given as listed by TCRdb. CDR3 amino acids: CSAGGTSGETQYL. V usage is TRBV20-1 and J usage is TRBJ2-5; the table names TRBD2, a call not compared with the DNA. Termini included, the CDR3 measures 13 amino acids. Per germline, CDR1 DFQATT and CDR2 SNEGSKA (reference sequence).

On this clonotype itself: Since a much larger clone is just one base distant, this may be a read error. The chain combines TRBV20-1 with TRBJ2-7; D is perhaps TRBD2 (5 bases). The germline V gene has CDR1 DFQATT and CDR2 SNEGSKA (reference sequence). The CDR3 runs to 15 residues. The CDR3: CSTRDGVASTYEQYF. The CDR3 DNA reads TGCAGTACTAGAGATGGGGTAGCGTCCACCTACGAGCAGTACTTC.

A remark on this clonotype: An end of the junction does not agree with germline; a read error may underlie this. The CDR3 region has the DNA TGTGGCGGCAGCTCGCACGGACGGCAGACTGAAGTTTTCTTT. Its translation is CGGSSHGRQTEVFF. The chain links TRBV11-3 to TRBJ1-1; D is uncertain. The germline V gene has CDR1 SGHNT and CDR2 YENEEA. CDR3 length equals 14 residues.

On this clonotype: The germline gene is not matched at one end of the junction; a read error may be the cause. This sequence joins TRBV20-1 and TRBJ2-5, with 9 bases aligning to TRBD2. The V gene's germline CDR1 is DFQATT and CDR2 SNEGSKA (reference sequence). This CDR3 region has 13 residues. Here the CDR3 DNA reads TGCAGTGTTCGGGGACTAGCTCAAGAGACCCAGCACTTC. Translated: CSVRGLAQETQHF.

About this clonotype: The junction and the germline gene differ at one end; a read error may be behind it. This chain links TRBV4-2 with TRBJ2-7; 8 bases match TRBD2. CDR3 size: 16 residues. Germline CDR1 and CDR2: LGHNA and YNFKEQ. The CDR3 sequence is CASSQDIGGASYEHYF. CDR3 DNA sequence: TGTGCCAGTAGCCAAGATATCGGGGGGGCTTCCTACGAACACTACTTC.

The chain is built from TRBV6-5 and TRBJ2-7; D not certain. Judging by the DNA end, TRBJ2-1 fits better; the J call may be wrong. The CDR3 covers 19 residues. Germline V gene lookup returns CDR1 MNHEY and CDR2 SVGAGI. The CDR3 coding sequence is TGTGCCAGTAGCCCGAAATCCCCACTTGGTCCAGCGTGGTCCTACGAGCAGTTCTTC. This gives the protein CASSPKSPLGPAWSYEQFF.

About this clonotype itself: The junction shows a germline mismatch at one end, possibly a read error. The rearrangement uses TRBV5-4 and TRBJ2-2; D gene ambiguous. The CDR3 sequence is 18 residues long. Germline assignment: CDR1 SGHNT and CDR2 YYREEE (reference sequence). The CDR3 loop is CASSLDGLRQTNTGELFF. CDR3 DNA sequence: TGTGCTAGCAGCTTGGATGGTCTGCGGCAAACGAACACCGGGGAGCTGTTTTTT.

To note about this clonotype: A much larger clone sits a single nucleotide away, making a read error possible. The chain employs TRBV7-3 and TRBJ2-1; a weak D match, TRBD2 (6 bases). Germline values: CDR1 SGHTA, CDR2 FQGTGA. The CDR3 length is 15 residues. The CDR3 bases are TGTGCCAGCAGCTTAGAGGCGGGACCCTACTATGAGCAGTTCTTC. It specifies CASSLEAGPYYEQFF.

As concerns this clonotype: A much larger clone lies one base from this, so it may be a read error. This chain connects TRBV28 to TRBJ1-1; 10 nucleotides line up with TRBD1. Germline V gives CDR1 MDHEN, CDR2 SYDVKM. CDR3 size: 17 residues. CDR3 sequence: CVSSLLGQGRGNTEAFF. CDR3 DNA: TGTGTCAGCAGTTTATTGGGACAGGGGCGAGGGAACACTGAAGCTTTCTTT.

Regarding this clonotype: The junction and the germline gene differ at one end; a read error may be behind it. The chain recombines TRBV11-2 with TRBJ2-6, with 7 positions matching TRBD1. The CDR3 consists of 19 residues. Germline V gene lookup returns CDR1 SGHAT and CDR2 FQNNGV. The CDR3 bases are TGTGCCAGCAGATTACTTCCAAAGGACAGGCCCTCTGAGGCCAACGTCCTGACTTTC. This sequence encodes CASRLLPKDRPSEANVLTF. Full variable domain (remainder filled in from reference TRBV11-2 and TRBJ2-6): EAGVAQSPRYKIIEKRQSVAFWCNPISGHATLYWYQQILGQGPKLLIQFQNNGVVDDSQLPKDRFSAERLKGVDSTLKIQPAKLEDSAVYLCASRLLPKDRPSEANVLTFGAGSRLTVL.

The chain uses TRBV29-1 and TRBJ2-5, with D perhaps TRBD2 (5 bases). The CDR3 totals 12 residues. Germline V gives CDR1 SQVTM, CDR2 ANQGSEA. V was pared by 5 bases and J by 3 bases, with 10 bases between. The CDR3 loop reads CSVRGSEETQYF. The CDR3 DNA reads as TGCAGCGTTCGAGGGAGTGAAGAGACCCAGTACTTC. The full variable domain, its missing parts supplied by reference TRBV29-1 and TRBJ2-5, is SAVISQKPSRDICQRGTSLTIQCQVDSQVTMMFWYRQQPGQSLTLIATANQGSEATYESGFVIDKFPISRPNLTFSTLTVSNMSPEDSSIYLCSVRGSEETQYFGPGTRLLVL.

This clonotype was picked up one time. The chain links TRBV11-2 to TRBJ2-6, with D possibly TRBD1 on 6 matching bases. The V end was cut by 1 base, the J end by 12 bases, with 28 bases between. The CDR3 loop spans 19 amino acids. Per germline, CDR1 SGHAT and CDR2 FQNNGV. Here the CDR3 DNA reads TGTGCCAGCAGCTTAGTTCCAAAGGACAGACCCTCTGGGGTCAGCGTCCTGACTTTC. Translating it yields CASSLVPKDRPSGVSVLTF.

Points on this clonotype: An end of the junction differs from the germline gene, which may be a read error. This chain links TRBV11-2 with TRBJ1-1; D possibly corresponds to TRBD1 (5 bases). The CDR3 extends over 14 amino acids. Per germline, CDR1 SGHAT and CDR2 FQNNGV. The CDR3 spells CASSLVGTSIEAFF. The DNA of the CDR3 is TGTGCCAGCAGCTTAGTCGGGACGAGCATTGAAGCCTTCTTT.

The V gene is TRBV4-1, the J gene TRBJ2-1; 8 nucleotides align to TRBD2. Germline CDR1 is MGHRA and CDR2 is YSYEKL. V gave up 6 bases and J gave up 0 bases; unmatched junction bases: 13. The CDR3 consists of 18 residues. CDR3 protein: CASRRTSRSDTSYNEQFF. The CDR3 nucleotides read TGCGCCAGCAGACGGACTAGCAGGTCCGACACCTCCTACAATGAGCAGTTCTTC.

Note on this clonotype: At one end, the junction sequence differs from germline, possibly due to a read error. The rearrangement links TRBV4-3 to TRBJ2-7, with 7 bases identical to TRBD2. This CDR3 has 15 residues. The germline V gene encodes CDR1 LGHNA and CDR2 YSLEER. DNA of the CDR3: TGCGCCAGCAGGCAAGAACTAGCGTCTTCCTACGATCTGTACTTC. This encodes CASRQELASSYDLYF.

As for this clonotype: A read error may produce the germline difference seen at one junction end. The V call is TRBV20-1, the J call TRBJ2-1; the match to TRBD1 covers 9 bases. Germline CDR1 is DFQATT and CDR2 is SNEGSKA (reference sequence). CDR3 length: 14 residues. DNA of the CDR3: TGTAGTGCTAGAGTTCTGGGGGGACAGGGTGAACAGTTCTTC. Its translation is CSARVLGGQGEQFF.

This clonotype was observed many times. CDR3 sequence (DNA): TGCGCCAGCAGTGAGAGGACCCCGGGAGAGCAGTTCTTC. Its translation is CASSERTPGEQFF. The chain employs TRBV10-1 and TRBJ2-1; D may be TRBD2 (5 bases). The CDR3 sequence is 13 residues long. Germline V CDR1 and CDR2: WNHNN, SYGVQD (reference sequence). Trimming stripped 2 bases from V and 10 bases from J, with 12 bases between.

The chain combines TRBV6-2 or TRBV6-3 with TRBJ2-7; D is ambiguous. CDR1 and CDR2 (germline): MNHEY, SVGEGT. There are 15 residues in the CDR3. V was shortened by 7 bases and J by 3 bases, with 19 bases between the two germline ends. CDR3 in DNA: TGTGCCAGCAAGACCGTTACAGTGGGGTTCTACGAGCAGTACTTC. This translates into CASKTVTVGFYEQYF.